Below, one T cell receptor (beta chain) is given with its context. The antigen it recognizes is unknown. Per-base qualities were not stored, and no clone one base away is much larger. The sample has other DNA sequences that encode this CDR3 too. The cysteine opens and the phenylalanine closes a CDR3 of 15 amino acids. CDR3 DNA only is kept here, 45 bases in frame from base 1. V is trimmed back by 0 bases and J by 1 base, and the junction contains 1 base that no gene match accounts for. CDR1 and CDR2 are drawn from the germline V gene: SGHRS, YFSETQ. TCRbeta CDR3 regions were amplified from genomic DNA using the immunoSEQ Assay, a bias-controlled multiplex PCR. The paper's processing steps were these. Nucleated cell counts per sample were estimated from amplification of reference gene primers within the assay. To quantify the absolute abundance of each unique TCRbeta CDR3 rearrangement, sequence reads were collapsed and filtered. For each sample, productive Simpson clonality was calculated as the square root of Simpson's diversity index over productive rearrangements. What TCRdb holds here is the immuneACCESS table cut down to in-frame rearrangements. Part of the clones is not present; checked against another copy, under half of the missing clones reflect an unresolved V gene, and the others are unexplained. V, J and clone size reflect that table, while D and trimming were determined from the DNA. This sample comprises 190,000 or so clones, around 95% of them detected only once. The top ten clones comprise roughly 0.7% of the sample.

These data belong to a study of blood T cell repertoires in COVID-19 (dated by TCRdb to the early 2020s). Context from the whole study: The collaborator samples originated in the United States, Italy and Spain and spanned the acute and convalescent phases of COVID-19. The repertoires were released in a freely available public database meant as a resource for research on the immune response to SARS-CoV-2. Sample metadata almost always included a de-identified subject ID, COVID-19 status, age in years and sex. The samples were drawn from two sources: the first 160 participants of the ongoing ImmuneRACE study, and fewer than 1,500 subjects contributed by 6 global collaborators. The prospective study material was composed of cDNA or gDNA derived from T cells, B-cell-depleted T cells, or PBMCs. Deeply sampled blood TCRbeta repertoires from subjects exposed to, actively infected with, or recovered from COVID-19 were included in the dataset. HLA class I and class II types, where available, came from metadata supplied by the sample provider rather than from assay-based typing. Broad study findings and their caveats: The quantity of clinical and demographic metadata differed by source and by participant and was supplied without curation.

One collaborating source in Seattle enrolled patients during active infection and followed them longitudinally through the course of disease. Collaborating institutions collected whole blood in K2EDTA tubes following their own protocols. Collaborator samples were shipped for TCRbeta analysis as frozen whole blood, isolated PBMCs, or DNA extracted from either sample type. The receptor comes from a man aged 25-40 years with COVID-19, enrolled during active disease. This chain is built from TRBV5-1 and TRBJ2-3; 8 nucleotides in the junction match TRBD1. Sequencing used peripheral blood. The DNA reads as follows: TGCGCCAGCAGCTTGGCGGGACAGGGCACAGATACGCAGTATTTT. Translated, this gives CASSLAGQGTDTQYF.